This is a list of T cell receptor beta chains from one sample in a study of T cell clusters in autoimmune cytopenias. TCRdb reanalyzed the multiplex PCR reads, giving one entry per CDR3 protein sequence and no DNA. This table lists 5,300 or so distinct CDR3 sequences. The data were also submitted as part of a second study, on T cell repertoires in aging, cancer and after chemotherapy.

Sequenced sample: peripheral blood. The receptor source for this set is a human donor in good health. Each CDR3 is given with its conserved first and last residue. Each record gives: clone size, J gene, V gene, CDR3 protein. Clone size is given for some rows only: seen once, a few or many times, or a class if the clone is expanded.

clone size: -; J gene: TRBJ1-6; V gene: TRBV20-1; CDR3 protein: CSARTGVSPLHF
clone size: -; J gene: TRBJ2-7; V gene: TRBV27; CDR3 protein: CASRKSTGTYEQYF
clone size: -; J gene: TRBJ2-5; V gene: TRBV5-4; CDR3 protein: CASSRQGTETQYF
clone size: -; J gene: TRBJ1-3; V gene: TRBV5-5; CDR3 protein: CASSLVAGQGALSGNTIYF
clone size: -; J gene: TRBJ1-5; V gene: TRBV28; CDR3 protein: CAEGPEGNQPQHF
clone size: -; J gene: TRBJ2-1; V gene: TRBV14; CDR3 protein: CASSQVSFSYNEQFF
clone size: -; J gene: TRBJ1-2; V gene: TRBV7-6; CDR3 protein: CASSEGGSASYTF
clone size: -; J gene: TRBJ2-5; V gene: TRBV24-1; CDR3 protein: CATSIPGQGIGETQYF
clone size: medium-sized; J gene: TRBJ2-2; V gene: TRBV19; CDR3 protein: CASSGHHTGELFF
clone size: -; J gene: TRBJ1-2; V gene: TRBV5-1; CDR3 protein: CASSLDNYGYTF
clone size: -; J gene: TRBJ2-1; V gene: TRBV30; CDR3 protein: CAWHNRGGQFF
clone size: medium-sized; J gene: TRBJ1-2; V gene: TRBV6-5; CDR3 protein: CASSYRDGETYGYTF
clone size: -; J gene: TRBJ1-1; V gene: TRBV7-9; CDR3 protein: CASSRGPTYTEAFF
clone size: medium-sized; J gene: TRBJ1-4; V gene: TRBV6-1; CDR3 protein: CASSVSNEKLFF
clone size: -; J gene: TRBJ1-3; V gene: TRBV30; CDR3 protein: CAWTSGTGARRNTIYF
clone size: -; J gene: TRBJ2-3; V gene: TRBV7-3; CDR3 protein: CASSLEGQGPTDTQYF
clone size: medium-sized; J gene: TRBJ1-2; V gene: TRBV30; CDR3 protein: CAWKPRDREYGYTF
clone size: medium-sized; J gene: TRBJ1-1; V gene: TRBV6-1; CDR3 protein: CASSEALVNTEAFF
clone size: -; J gene: TRBJ1-1; V gene: TRBV5-6; CDR3 protein: CASSLFRGMSTEAFF
clone size: -; J gene: TRBJ1-4; V gene: TRBV20-1; CDR3 protein: CSASGTGSVEKLFF
clone size: medium-sized; J gene: TRBJ2-1; V gene: TRBV19; CDR3 protein: CASSIGAEYNEQFF
clone size: medium-sized; J gene: TRBJ2-1; V gene: TRBV6-5; CDR3 protein: CASSYSPTSGGASEQFF
clone size: -; J gene: TRBJ1-1; V gene: TRBV5-1; CDR3 protein: CASSLKRAGNTEAFF
clone size: -; J gene: TRBJ2-1; V gene: TRBV29-1; CDR3 protein: CSVIPYLHQGLEGASSYNEQFF
clone size: -; J gene: TRBJ1-2; V gene: TRBV24-1; CDR3 protein: CATSDTDTYGYTF
clone size: -; J gene: TRBJ1-2; V gene: TRBV20-1; CDR3 protein: CSARDVRGLHYGYTF
clone size: -; J gene: TRBJ1-2; V gene: TRBV5-5; CDR3 protein: CASSPIDNAGQGPINYGYTF
clone size: -; J gene: TRBJ1-5; V gene: TRBV10-3; CDR3 protein: CAISEPTGKNQPQHF
clone size: medium-sized; J gene: TRBJ2-5; V gene: TRBV6-2/TRBV6-3; CDR3 protein: CASSYSTGGETQYF
clone size: -; J gene: TRBJ1-1; V gene: TRBV7-6; CDR3 protein: CASSLDRNTEAFF
clone size: medium-sized; J gene: TRBJ1-5; V gene: TRBV19; CDR3 protein: CASRGDRGVNQPQHF
clone size: -; J gene: TRBJ2-7; V gene: TRBV12-3/TRBV12-4; CDR3 protein: CASRQGGYYEQYF
clone size: medium-sized; J gene: TRBJ2-2; V gene: TRBV6-5; CDR3 protein: CASSSPGGHTNTGELFF
clone size: -; J gene: TRBJ2-7; V gene: TRBV5-4; CDR3 protein: CASSQGQGRTNYEQYF
clone size: medium-sized; J gene: TRBJ2-7; V gene: TRBV27; CDR3 protein: CASSLAGNSEQYF
clone size: medium-sized; J gene: TRBJ2-7; V gene: TRBV19; CDR3 protein: CASSTGTGVYEQYF
clone size: -; J gene: TRBJ1-4; V gene: TRBV11-1; CDR3 protein: CASSFSRNKNEKLFF
clone size: -; J gene: TRBJ2-7; V gene: TRBV11-1; CDR3 protein: CASSHSYSEQYF
clone size: medium-sized; J gene: TRBJ2-5; V gene: TRBV6-5; CDR3 protein: CASSTGLARETQYF
clone size: -; J gene: TRBJ1-5; V gene: TRBV7-2; CDR3 protein: CASSPFSGGNQPQHF
clone size: -; J gene: TRBJ2-1; V gene: TRBV14; CDR3 protein: CASSGGLAGYNEQFF
clone size: medium-sized; J gene: TRBJ2-6; V gene: TRBV19; CDR3 protein: CASSIDSRTGVNVLTF
clone size: -; J gene: TRBJ1-4; V gene: TRBV12-3/TRBV12-4; CDR3 protein: CASSPGTPANEKLFF
clone size: medium-sized; J gene: TRBJ2-7; V gene: TRBV10-3; CDR3 protein: CAISDGSGRAFEQYF
clone size: -; J gene: TRBJ2-7; V gene: TRBV5-1; CDR3 protein: CASSLTDGTVRGEQYF